Listed below are T cell receptor beta chains from one sample, sequenced in a study of control samples from healthy donors and cancer patients. Libraries were prepared by immunoSEQ multiplex PCR; TCRdb keeps only in-frame clonotypes and omits some of them. The data show over 80,000 clones, approximately 78% seen once. Sequenced: blood. These receptors originate from a man between 60 and 75 years old in good health. CDR3s include the opening cysteine and the closing phenylalanine or tryptophan. A D gene is named only where the DNA matches it firmly. Clone sizes are given selectively: once, few, many, or a class where the clone is expanded.

D gene | clone size | J gene | V gene | CDR3 DNA | CDR3 protein
. | . | TRBJ2-1 | TRBV12-5 | TGTGCTAGTGGTTTGGTTAGACCAGGGGTCCTCTCCTACAATGAGCAGTTCTTC | CASGLVRPGVLSYNEQFF
TRBD2 | . | TRBJ2-5 | TRBV4-2 | TGTGCCAGCAGCCAAGATCTAAGCGGGAGAAGGAAGACCCAGTACTTC | CASSQDLSGRRKTQYF
. | . | TRBJ1-1 | TRBV5-6 | TGTGCCAGCAGCTTAGGGTATGAAGCTTTCTTT | CASSLGYEAFF
TRBD2 | . | TRBJ2-5 | TRBV5-1 | TGCGCCAGCAGCTTGGGAGTGACTAGCTTTCAAGAGACCCAGTACTTC | CASSLGVTSFQETQYF
. | . | TRBJ2-1 | TRBV2 | TGTGCCAGCAGTGGCGGGGGCGGGAAGGCCCACTACAATGAGCAGTTCTTC | CASSGGGGKAHYNEQFF
. | . | TRBJ1-2 | TRBV4-1 | TGCGCCAGCAGCCCTCAAGGCGACGGGGTAATCTACGGCTACACCTTC | CASSPQGDGVIYGYTF
. | . | TRBJ1-3 | TRBV15 | TGTGCCACCAGCAGAGGATGGGGAAAGACTGGAAACACCATATATTTT | CATSRGWGKTGNTIYF
. | . | TRBJ2-5 | TRBV24-1 | TGTGCCACCAGTGATTCCCGGGACACCCAAGAGACCCAGTACTTC | CATSDSRDTQETQYF
TRBD2 | . | TRBJ2-1 | TRBV7-8 | TGTGCCAGCAGCCCTCTTCTAGCGGGGGGCTACAATGAGCAGTTCTTC | CASSPLLAGGYNEQFF
TRBD2 | . | TRBJ2-1 | TRBV5-1 | TGCGCCAGCTATATAGCGGGAGGAGCAAATGAGCAGTTCTTC | CASYIAGGANEQFF
TRBD1 | few | TRBJ2-7 | TRBV7-2 | TGTGCCAGCAGCTGGGACAGGGGGAACTACGAGCAGTACTTC | CASSWDRGNYEQYF